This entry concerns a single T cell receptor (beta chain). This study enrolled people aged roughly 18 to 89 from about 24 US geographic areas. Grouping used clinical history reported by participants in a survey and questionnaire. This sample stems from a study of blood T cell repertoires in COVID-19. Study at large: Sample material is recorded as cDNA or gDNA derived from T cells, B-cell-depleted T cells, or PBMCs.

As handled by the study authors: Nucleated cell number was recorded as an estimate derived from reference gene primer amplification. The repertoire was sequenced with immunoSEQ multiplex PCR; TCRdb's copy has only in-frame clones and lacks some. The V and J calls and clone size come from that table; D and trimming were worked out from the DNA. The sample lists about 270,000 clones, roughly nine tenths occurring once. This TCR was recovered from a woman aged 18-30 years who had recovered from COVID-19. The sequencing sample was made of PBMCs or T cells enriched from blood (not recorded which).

DNA for the CDR3: TGTGCCAGCAGTGACGATCGGGGAGATACGCAGTATTTT. This encodes CASSDDRGDTQYF. The chain is built from TRBV6-2 or TRBV6-3 and TRBJ2-3, with D possibly being TRBD2 (5 bases). Trimming left V 5 bases short and J 5 bases short, with 11 bases between. The V gene's germline CDR1 is MNHEY and CDR2 SVGEGT. The CDR3 consists of 13 residues.